Below, one T cell receptor beta chain is given with its context. Its target is unknown. The study drew the donors from its 120-subject validation cohort, separate from the roughly 700-subject first cohort. Produced via immunoSEQ multiplex PCR; TCRdb's table is partial and in-frame only. The sample lists around 73,000 clones; roughly 90% were seen once. These data originate in a study of cytomegalovirus exposure and HLA in healthy donors. V was shortened by 1 base and J by 2 bases, with 11 bases between the two germline ends. Germline V CDR1 and CDR2: LNHNV, YYDKDF (reference sequence). The length of the CDR3 is 15 residues. Regarding the study as a whole: That first-cohort TCR clusters tended to co-occur in the 100 to 150 validation repertoires was found in a later analysis. Cytomegalovirus status, reportedly, was diagnosed with high specificity and sensitivity by the classifier. Usually a TCR sequence was rare, but some public TCRs were found in many donors.

Sequencing was performed on PBMCs. V and J are TRBV15 and TRBJ2-5, with a possible D match to TRBD1 (6 bases). The clonotype was recovered from a woman between 18 and 29 years old in good health and CMV-seropositive. The CDR3 sequence: CATSRGEGDQETQYF. The CDR3 coding sequence is TGTGCCACCAGCAGAGGAGAGGGGGATCAAGAGACCCAGTACTTC.